This T cell receptor beta chain was documented in a study of regulatory T cells in long-lasting Graves disease. In building TCR beta libraries, iRepertoire HTBI primers were used together with Arm-PCR of CDR3 regions. Each CDR3 protein gets one entry after TCRdb re-called the multiplex PCR reads with MiXCR. The sample gives 400,000 to 500,000 distinct CDR3 sequences, approximately 21% of which show up once; less than 9% is in the top ten. This sample's time point: persistent/refractory GD, antithyroid drugs over 5 years with positive TRAb. Isolated PBMC RNA provided the starting material for the TCR library. A few counts support this clonotype. The CDR3 runs to 16 residues. From germline, CDR1 is MNHNS and CDR2 SASEGT. V was pared by 10 bases and J by 5 bases, with 17 bases of the junction left unmatched.

The chain joins TRBV6-1 to TRBJ1-5; 7 positions agree with TRBD1. The receptor's source is a female donor with Graves disease. The sequences come from peripheral blood mononuclear cells (PBMCs), collected when the disease was refractory, from a patient treated with antithyroid drugs. The CDR3 spells CATQKLQGRSYQPQHF. DNA for the CDR3: TGTGCCACCCAAAAATTACAGGGGAGGAGCTATCAGCCCCAGCATTTT.